The next 21 T cell receptor beta chains were all read from a single sample in a study of shared clonotypes between healthy human individuals. Libraries were prepared by immunoSEQ multiplex PCR; TCRdb keeps only in-frame clonotypes and omits some of them. The data show about 2.5 million clones, less than 95% seen once. The material sequenced was naive CD4+ T cells from PBMCs. Noted subset: CD45RA+ positively selected. Source of these receptors: a man younger than 35 in good health. Some clones in this sample may be carry-over from other donors' samples.

The V and J genes are TRBV10-2 and TRBJ1-2, with D possibly being TRBD1 (6 bases). CDR1 is WSHSY, CDR2 SAAADI, per germline. Between the trimmed V and J ends, which lost 5 bases and 4 bases, there was a span of 23 bases. The CDR3 has 17 amino acids. The CDR3 sequence is CASSYSGTPYYLYGYTF. The DNA for the CDR3 is TGCGCCAGCAGTTATTCCGGGACACCGTACTACCTCTATGGCTACACCTTC.

This clone appeared a single time. The J gene is TRBJ2-7, the V gene TRBV6-1; no clear D gene. Germline V CDR1 and CDR2: MNHNS, SASEGT. V lost 6 bases and J lost 3, with 9 bases in between. This CDR3 spans 12 amino acids. CDR3 in amino acids: CASSGVNYEQYF. The CDR3, as DNA: TGTGCCAGCAGCGGCGTCAACTACGAGCAGTACTTC.

This chain joins TRBV2 and TRBJ2-1; 13 positions match TRBD2. Per the germline V gene, CDR1 is SNHLY and CDR2 is FYNNEI. The CDR3 spans 16 residues. Germline trimming cut 6 bases from V and 2 bases from J; bases unmatched to any gene: 4. The CDR3 is CASSVGLAGAYNEQFF. CDR3 bases: TGTGCCAGCAGCGTTGGACTAGCGGGGGCCTACAATGAGCAGTTCTTC.

This sequence joins TRBV5-1 and TRBJ2-7; 9 bases match TRBD2. The CDR3 contains 14 residues. Per germline, CDR1 SGHRS and CDR2 YFSETQ. V gave up 3 bases and J gave up 4 bases; unmatched junction bases: 5. This chain's CDR3 is CASSSTTSGYEQYF. The CDR3 DNA sequence: TGCGCCAGCAGCTCGACGACTAGCGGATACGAGCAGTACTTC.

With regard to this clone: The sample has other DNA sequences that encode this CDR3 too. The chain uses TRBV5-1 and TRBJ2-2, with 8 nucleotides matching TRBD1. The CDR3 totals 15 residues. J lost 2 bases, V lost 4 bases, and 4 bases had no gene match. Germline V lookup: CDR1 SGHRS, CDR2 YFSETQ. As DNA, the CDR3 is TGCGCCAGCAGCCCCGGGACAGGAAACACCGGGGAGCTGTTTTTT. Translation gives CASSPGTGNTGELFF.

V usage is TRBV27 and J usage is TRBJ2-3; 8 bases line up with TRBD2. V was clipped by 5 bases and J by 4 bases; unmatched bases: 11. The germline V gene encodes CDR1 MNHEY and CDR2 SMNVEV (reference sequence). The CDR3 runs to 16 residues. In DNA, the CDR3 is TGTGCCAGCAGTCCCTCTGGGCGGGAGGCCCCAGATACGCAGTATTTT. Translation: CASSPSGREAPDTQYF.

In DNA, the CDR3 is TGTGCCAGCAGCCGTCCCGGACTCGGACCAGATACGCAGTATTTT. This gives the protein CASSRPGLGPDTQYF. The chain is built from TRBV13 and TRBJ2-3; tentatively, D is TRBD2 (5 bases). From germline, CDR1 is PRHDT and CDR2 FYEKMQ (reference sequence). Trimming removed 5 bases from V and 4 bases from J, with 16 bases in between. The CDR3 sequence is 15 residues long.

This clone has only a few counts. The V gene is TRBV15, the J gene TRBJ1-3; tentatively, D is TRBD1 (5 bases). Germline V gene lookup returns CDR1 LNHNV and CDR2 YYDKDF (reference sequence). This CDR3 comprises 16 residues. V lost 3 bases, J lost 4 bases, and 16 bases lay in between. As DNA, the CDR3 is TGTGCCACCAGCAGGGCTTCGGGGCACTCAGGAAACACCATATATTTT. It is translated as CATSRASGHSGNTIYF. Together with reference TRBV15 and TRBJ1-3, the CDR3 gives the full variable domain: DAMVIQNPRYQVTQFGKPVTLSCSQTLNHNVMYWYQQKSSQAPKLLFHYYDKDFNNEADTPDNFQSRRPNTSFCFLDIRSPGLGDTAMYLCATSRASGHSGNTIYFGEGSWLTVV.

The chain uses TRBV6-5 and TRBJ1-3; D is perhaps TRBD1 (6 bases). Trimming removed 5 bases at V and 9 bases at J, with 20 bases between. The CDR3 contains 15 residues. The germline CDR1 and CDR2 sequences are MNHEY and SVGAGI. CDR3 protein: CASSRTGPGGSTIYF. The CDR3 region has the DNA TGTGCCAGCAGTCGTACAGGGCCCGGAGGGAGCACCATATATTTT.

The chain is built from TRBV25-1 and TRBJ2-1, with 8 bases aligning to TRBD1. The CDR3 has 15 amino acids. The ends lost 1 base at V and 6 bases at J; junction bases unmatched: 5. Germline V lookup: CDR1 MGHDK, CDR2 SYGVNS. The DNA of the CDR3 is TGTGCCAGCAGTGAATCACAGGGGGACGGCAATGAGCAGTTCTTC. As protein: CASSESQGDGNEQFF.

CDR3 coding DNA: TGTGCCAGCAGTCCAAGCACTAGCGGGAGGCGCGAGCAGTACTTC. Translation: CASSPSTSGRREQYF. The chain employs TRBV6-9 and TRBJ2-7; 12 nucleotides agree with TRBD2. This CDR3 is 15 amino acids long. V gave up 5 bases and J gave up 6 bases; unmatched junction bases: 8. Germline CDR1 is MNHGY and CDR2 is SVAAGI.

The chain carries TRBV7-7 and TRBJ2-5, with D perhaps TRBD2 (5 bases). V lost 1 base and J 4 bases, leaving 7 bases between the germline ends. The CDR3 loop spans 13 amino acids. The germline CDR1 and CDR2 sequences are SSHAT and FNYEAQ (reference sequence). This CDR3 reads CASSLVRGETQYF. Written as DNA, the CDR3 is TGTGCCAGCAGCTTAGTCCGGGGAGAGACCCAGTACTTC. Drawing the rest from reference TRBV7-7 and TRBJ2-5, the complete variable domain is GAGVSQSPRYKVTKRGQDVTLRCDPISSHATLYWYQQALGQGPEFLTYFNYEAQPDKSGLPSDRFSAERPEGSISTLTIQRTEQRDSAMYRCASSLVRGETQYFGPGTRLLVL.

Comments on this clone: Within the sample, other DNA sequences also encode this same CDR3. V gene TRBV6-5 combines with J gene TRBJ1-1; D may be TRBD1 (5 bases). Trimming pared 2 bases from V and 3 bases from J, leaving 10 bases between. The CDR3 is 14 amino acids. Germline V gene sequence: CDR1 MNHEY, CDR2 SVGAGI. CDR3 amino acids: CASSYSRGDTEAFF. The CDR3 DNA reads TGTGCCAGCAGTTACAGCCGGGGGGACACTGAAGCTTTCTTT.

DNA of the CDR3: TGTGCCAGCAGTGAAGTTGCGGGGTATACTGAAGCTTTCTTT. Its protein product is CASSEVAGYTEAFF. The rearrangement links TRBV6-1 to TRBJ1-1; D remains unclear. Trimming removed 1 base at V and 5 bases at J, with 11 bases between. The germline V gene has CDR1 MNHNS and CDR2 SASEGT. There are 14 residues in the CDR3.

The J gene is TRBJ1-4, the V gene TRBV6-1; D perhaps matches TRBD1 (5 bases). In germline, CDR1 is MNHNS, CDR2 SASEGT. This CDR3 comprises 15 residues. V gave up 5 bases and J gave up 4 bases, with 14 bases separating them. DNA of the CDR3: TGTGCCAGCAGTACCCAGGGTCCTATTAATGAAAAACTGTTTTTT. Its translation is CASSTQGPINEKLFF.

This chain links TRBV7-8 with TRBJ1-5; 9 bases are a match to TRBD1. Germline V gene lookup returns CDR1 SGHVS and CDR2 FQNEAQ. The V and J ends lost 1 base and 1 base, in that order; junction bases with no gene match: 8. The CDR3 has 18 amino acids. The DNA for the CDR3 is TGTGCCAGCAGCTTAGGGGGACAGGGTGGAATAAGCAATCAGCCCCAGCATTTT. This sequence encodes CASSLGGQGGISNQPQHF.

CDR3 in DNA: TGTGCCAGCAGCCTCCTAGGGGGCTTATACACGCAGTATTTT. It specifies CASSLLGGLYTQYF. The gene calls are TRBV11-3 and TRBJ2-3; 7 bases agree with TRBD1. CDR1 SGHNT and CDR2 YENEEA come from the germline V gene. This CDR3 spans 14 amino acids. V lost 5 bases to trimming and J lost 9 bases; unmatched junction nucleotides: 11.

As for this clone: Different DNA sequences within this sample yield the same CDR3. This chain uses TRBV4-2 with TRBJ1-2, with D unclear. The CDR3 runs 15 residues. Trimming stripped 0 bases from V and 0 bases from J, with 8 bases between. In germline, CDR1 is LGHNA, CDR2 YNFKEQ. This CDR3 is CASSQDPGANYGYTF. DNA of the CDR3: TGTGCCAGCAGCCAAGACCCAGGAGCTAACTATGGCTACACCTTC.

The rearrangement uses TRBV5-8 and TRBJ1-5, with 10 bases lining up with TRBD1. CDR3 length: 16 amino acids. After removal of 2 bases from V and 4 bases from J, the junction contained 6 bases not matched to a gene. CDR1 is SGHTS and CDR2 is YDEGEE in the germline V gene. In DNA form, the CDR3 reads TGTGCCAGCAGCTTAGGGACAGGGGTAGGGAATCAGCCCCAGCATTTT. This codes for CASSLGTGVGNQPQHF. Supplemented by reference TRBV5-8 and TRBJ1-5, the full variable domain reads EAGVTQSPTHLIKTRGQQATLRCSPISGHTSVYWYQQALGLGLQFLLWYDEGEERNRGNFPPRFSGRQFPNYSSELNVNALELEDSALYLCASSLGTGVGNQPQHFGDGTRLSIL.

The V and J genes are TRBV5-1 and TRBJ1-4, with 11 bases aligning to TRBD1. The CDR3 runs 13 residues. The V gene end was trimmed by 4 bases and the J gene end by 8 bases; junction bases not matched to a gene: 1. Germline V gene sequence: CDR1 SGHRS, CDR2 YFSETQ. CDR3 coding DNA: TGCGCCAGCAGCGGGACAGGGGGAGAAAAACTGTTTTTT. Amino acid sequence: CASSGTGGEKLFF.

The rearrangement uses TRBV5-4 and TRBJ2-7; D may be TRBD1 (5 bases). CDR3 size: 11 residues. CDR1 is SGHNT and CDR2 is YYREEE in the germline V gene (reference sequence). V lost 2 bases, J lost 7 bases, and 7 bases lay in between. The DNA of the CDR3 is TGTGCCAGCAGCTTTGGGGCTGAGCAGTACTTC. Protein product: CASSFGAEQYF.